This T cell receptor beta chain was recovered during a study of shared clonotypes between healthy human individuals. Study context: The donor group consisted of a couple of women and three men, aged 18 to 49.

Sequencing was performed with immunoSEQ multiplex PCR; in TCRdb, only in-frame clones are kept and a portion is missing. This table holds more than 1.2 million clones, about 98.5% found once. About this clone itself: The antigen is undetermined.

Germline V gives CDR1 ENHRY, CDR2 SYGVKD. V lost 0 bases, J lost 6 bases, and 6 bases lay in between. The CDR3 extends over 13 amino acids. The study, taken as a whole, reports: Estimated richness values were generally larger in naive subsets than in memory subsets. Sharing across four donors was highest in naive CD4 (roughly 5%) and lowest in memory CD8 (roughly 0.4%).

Specimen: naive CD4+ T cells sorted from blood. Described subset: CD45RA+ positively selected. The TCR originated in a young man in good health. V and J are TRBV10-3 and TRBJ2-1, with D hard to call. In nucleotides, the CDR3 is TGTGCCATCAGTGAGTCTGTAAGCAATGAGCAGTTCTTC. Protein product: CAISESVSNEQFF.